This T cell receptor (beta chain) was profiled in a study of blood T cells in healthy people across ages. Total RNA was isolated from each sample in quantities of at least 5.5 micrograms. Together with a sample-barcoded 5' primer, a J-beta primer mix was included in a second PCR lasting about 6 to 11 cycles. Each cDNA molecule, via a template-switch adaptor with 12 random nucleotides, was tagged. TCRdb re-called the 5' RACE reads through MiXCR, storing one row per CDR3 protein. The table records 600,000 or so distinct CDR3 sequences, around 31% of them present only once. The germline gives CDR1 LNHDA, CDR2 SQIVND (reference sequence). The ends were cut back, 0 bases at V and 2 bases at J, with 2 bases in the middle. The length of the CDR3 is 12 residues. This clonotype was detected a few times.

The V call is TRBV19, the J call TRBJ2-7; D gene uncertain. This clonotype was sampled from a woman aged 80 or older in good health. Sequencing was done on a sample of blood. The CDR3 DNA reads as TGTGCCAGTAGTATAGACCCCTACGAGCAGTACTTC. Translating it yields CASSIDPYEQYF.